The present TCR beta chain was sequenced within a study of blood T cell repertoires in COVID-19. Trimming stripped 4 bases from V and 4 bases from J, with 14 bases between. Germline V gene data show CDR1 as MNHEY and CDR2 as SVGAGI. This CDR3 contains 14 residues. TCRdb's copy holds only in-frame clones and misses some; the assay was immunoSEQ multiplex PCR. The data contain about 36,000 clones, about three quarters of them seen just once; the ten biggest clones take up 33%. The sample comprised peripheral blood. The V call is TRBV6-5, the J call TRBJ2-7, with no clear D. This TCR derives from a man aged 55 to 69 with acute or convalescent COVID-19. The CDR3 loop is CASSSPTGSYEQYF. The DNA of the CDR3 is TGTGCCAGCAGTTCGCCGACTGGTTCTTACGAGCAGTACTTC.